The 8 T cell receptor beta chains reported below all come from one sample, sequenced in a study of blood T cell repertoires in COVID-19. TCRdb's copy holds only in-frame clones and misses some; the assay was immunoSEQ multiplex PCR. The sample includes a few hundred thousand clones, around 85% of them seen just once. The sequencing input was peripheral blood. These receptors were collected from a woman in her late teens or twenties with acute or convalescent COVID-19.

In this sample, this clone turned up a few times. Here the CDR3 DNA reads TGTGCCAGCAGTTACCCCTCACACGATTCACCCCTCCACTTT. Its translation is CASSYPSHDSPLHF. The V and J genes are TRBV6-5 and TRBJ1-6; D not certain. Germline V gene lookup returns CDR1 MNHEY and CDR2 SVGAGI. The CDR3 length is 14 residues. V was pared by 2 bases and J by 8 bases, with 10 bases between.

The V gene is TRBV2, the J gene TRBJ2-1; 8 bases map to TRBD2. The germline gives CDR1 SNHLY, CDR2 FYNNEI. The CDR3 consists of 16 residues. The J segment lost 3 bases and the V segment lost 3 bases, leaving 7 bases of the junction unmatched. Here the CDR3 DNA reads TGTGCCAGCAGTGATCCGGGAGGGCCTCACTACAATGAGCAGTTCTTC. Amino acid sequence: CASSDPGGPHYNEQFF.

This clone showed up just a few times. This chain joins TRBV21-1 and TRBJ1-5; TRBD1 reflects the table's D call only, with no check against the DNA. TRBV21-1 corresponds to a pseudogene. The CDR3 runs to 19 residues. CDR3 coding DNA: TGTGCCAGCAGCAAAGGGACCCGGGACAGGGGATCTAGCAATCAGCCCCAGCATTTT. Translated: CASSKGTRDRGSSNQPQHF.

The J gene is TRBJ1-4, the V gene TRBV2; weak D call: TRBD1 (5 bases). CDR3 size: 13 residues. The V gene lost 7 bases and the J gene lost 6 bases, with 12 bases spanning the gap. The V gene's germline CDR1 is SNHLY and CDR2 FYNNEI. CDR3 bases: TGTGCCAGCATACCCGGGGGAGATGAAAAACTGTTTTTT. This encodes CASIPGGDEKLFF. The complete variable domain, with remaining parts taken from reference TRBV2 and TRBJ1-4, reads EPEVTQTPSHQVTQMGQEVILRCVPISNHLYFYWYRQILGQKVEFLVSFYNNEISEKSEIFDDQFSVERPDGSNFTLKIRSTKLEDSAMYFCASIPGGDEKLFFGSGTQLSVL.

This clone has a single count. The chain has TRBV7-6 and TRBJ2-5; no firm D call. Germline CDR1 reads SGHVS; CDR2 reads FNYEAQ. The CDR3 consists of 15 residues. V was cut by 2 bases and J by 5 bases, with 15 bases left in between. This CDR3 reads CASSLIFGRSETQYF. For the CDR3, the DNA is TGTGCCAGCAGCTTAATATTCGGTCGATCGGAGACCCAGTACTTC. Based on the CDR3 plus reference TRBV7-6 and TRBJ2-5, the full variable domain is GAGVSQSPRYKVTKRGQDVALRCDPISGHVSLYWYRQALGQGPEFLTYFNYEAQQDKSGLPNDRFSAERPEGSISTLTIQRTEQRDSAMYRCASSLIFGRSETQYFGPGTRLLVL.

This clone came up once. This sequence joins TRBV10-3 and TRBJ1-2; D is perhaps TRBD1 (6 bases). The length of the CDR3 is 14 residues. Germline values: CDR1 ENHRY, CDR2 SYGVKD. Trimming took 2 bases from V and 3 from J, leaving 10 bases between them. The CDR3 bases are TGTGCCATCAGTGAGGGGACACCGTACTATGGCTACACCTTC. Amino acid sequence: CAISEGTPYYGYTF.

In DNA form, the CDR3 reads TGCGCCAGCAGCCAAGAAGGTACAGACTATGGCTACACCTTC. Amino acid sequence: CASSQEGTDYGYTF. The chain joins TRBV4-1 to TRBJ1-2, with unresolved D. From germline, CDR1 is MGHRA and CDR2 YSYEKL. The CDR3 is made up of 14 amino acids. V was clipped by 0 bases and J by 3 bases, with 8 bases between them.

This clone was seen just once. The genes are TRBV3-1 (or the pseudogene TRBV3-2) and TRBJ1-5; unclear D gene. Trimming left V 3 bases short and J 1 base short, with 13 bases between. Germline V gene sequence: CDR1 LGHDT, CDR2 YNNKEL (reference sequence). This CDR3 is 16 amino acids long. CDR3 nucleotides: TGTGCCAGCAGCCACGGTGACATTCCAAGCAATCAGCCCCAGCATTTT. It yields the protein CASSHGDIPSNQPQHF.